The following is a TCR beta chain sequence with its context. Its antigen is not known. Its ends do not fully match the called genes, so a read error is possible. This record belongs to a study of T cells in Graves' hyperthyroidism and ophthalmopathy. Across the study: Staff took peripheral blood when the initial diagnosis was made, before any treatment began.

TCR beta CDR3 regions were amplified from RNA transcripts. A first-round RT-PCR of the TCR CDR3 used the HTBI primer set. TCRdb re-derived calls from the multiplex PCR reads in MiXCR, one entry per CDR3 protein. The sample carries 350,000 to 450,000 distinct CDR3 sequences, approximately 14% recorded once. The CDR3 length is 13 residues. CDR1 and CDR2 (germline): SGHAT, FQNNGV. Study-wide results and caveats: Through a model of 13 V-J features, ophthalmopathy was separated from stable hyperthyroidism.

The definition of stable Graves' hyperthyroidism was no ophthalmopathy progression within 18 months. Each diagnosis was grounded in clinical symptoms, serum thyroxine and TRAb, thyroid ultrasound, and orbital computed tomography. The TCR sequence derives from a woman aged 55 to 70 with Graves' hyperthyroidism. What was sequenced was blood. The chain couples TRBV11-2 to TRBJ2-7; D is unresolved. CDR3 amino acids: CASSLVRRHEQYF. CDR3 DNA sequence: TGTGCCAGCAGTTTAGTGAGGCGACACGAGCAGTACTTC. The full variable domain, in which reference TRBV11-2 and TRBJ2-7 provide the parts outside the CDR3, is EAGVAQSPRYKIIEKRQSVAFWCNPISGHATLYWYQQILGQGPKLLIQFQNNGVVDDSQLPKDRFSAERLKGVDSTLKIQPAKLEDSAVYLCASSLVRRHEQYFGPGTRLTVT.